This T cell receptor (beta chain) was sequenced for a study of Ad26.COV2.S vaccination and SARS-CoV-2 variants. For the study at large: As a participant in COV1001, the donor was in the Ad26.COV2.S trial arm. Into the muscle, Ad26.COV2.S was dosed once or twice, 56 days apart. General study findings and limits: Analyses that measured TCR breadth and depth may have underestimated total T cell responses. Vaccinees and placebo recipients showed similar non-spike TCR breadth.

Treatment defined: about 20 received Ad26.COV2.S at low or high dose, single or two shots; roughly 5 received placebo; per-sample allocation not given. Sampling occurred on day 63 after the first vaccine or placebo injection. TCRdb's copy holds only in-frame clones and misses some; the assay was immunoSEQ multiplex PCR. Of 440,000 or so clones detected, 80% to 95% appear once; the ten largest clones hold roughly 4.3%. The length of the CDR3 is 14 residues. Trimming left V 7 bases short and J 0 bases short, with 12 bases between. Notes on this clone: Its antigen is unknown.

Sequencing was performed on peripheral blood, taken in a trial of Ad26.COV2.S vaccine versus placebo. This rearrangement joins TRBV23-1 to TRBJ2-5; D uncertain. TRBV23-1 is an ORF; its function is uncertain. The TCR was taken from a person aged 18 to 59 who received the Ad26.COV2.S COVID-19 vaccine or a placebo. The CDR3 sequence is CASTFRLYQETQYF. The CDR3 nucleotides read TGCGCCAGCACGTTCAGGTTGTACCAAGAGACCCAGTACTTC.